Listed here are 6 T cell receptor beta chains from one sample, sequenced in a study of T cells in Graves' hyperthyroidism and ophthalmopathy. It was RNA transcripts that yielded the amplified TCR beta CDR3 regions. The HTBI primer set was used in a first-round RT-PCR of the TCR CDR3. TCRdb re-called the multiplex PCR reads through MiXCR, storing one row per CDR3 protein. The table lists about 400,000 distinct CDR3 sequences, approximately 15% of them singletons. What was sequenced was blood. The receptors here all came from a young woman with Graves' hyperthyroidism that later progressed to Graves' ophthalmopathy.

This clonotype appeared many times. The J gene is TRBJ1-2, the V gene TRBV28; 7 bases align to TRBD1. Per germline, CDR1 MDHEN and CDR2 SYDVKM. Trimming cost V 5 bases and J 1 base; bases outside gene matches: 7. The CDR3 spans 15 residues. CDR3 in amino acids: CASSPQGLINYGYTF. The CDR3, as DNA: TGTGCCAGCAGTCCACAGGGGCTAATTAACTATGGCTACACCTTC.

This clonotype was counted at least ten times. The chain has TRBV27 and TRBJ1-2; 8 nucleotides align to TRBD1. Germline loops: CDR1 MNHEY, CDR2 SMNVEV (reference sequence). Trimming cost V 3 bases and J 5 bases; bases outside gene matches: 8. There are 15 residues in the CDR3. CDR3 coding DNA: TGTGCCAGCAGTTTTGGACAGGGATCAGTATATGGCTACACCTTC. It specifies CASSFGQGSVYGYTF.

The chain is built from TRBV6-1 and TRBJ2-3; no reliable D call. Germline V CDR1 and CDR2: MNHNS, SASEGT. This CDR3 has 15 amino acids. Trimming took off 5 bases at V and 5 bases at J, with 17 bases between the two ends. In DNA, the CDR3 is TGTGCCAGCAGTCGGAGTACGCTGGTGGGAGATACGCAGTATTTT. This codes for CASSRSTLVGDTQYF.

This clonotype was observed a few times. The rearrangement joins TRBV25-1 to TRBJ2-5, with 11 bases identical to TRBD1. There are 16 residues in the CDR3. Trimming removed 5 bases from V and 4 bases from J; junction bases left unmatched: 9. Germline V lookup: CDR1 MGHDK, CDR2 SYGVNS. The CDR3 region has the DNA TGTGCCAGCAGTTCCCGGACAGGGGGCTGGGGAGAGACCCAGTACTTC. Translated: CASSSRTGGWGETQYF.

This clonotype came up many times. The J gene is TRBJ2-5, the V gene TRBV5-8; unclear D gene. Germline values: CDR1 SGHTS, CDR2 YDEGEE. The CDR3 runs to 16 residues. V lost 0 bases and J lost 1, with 13 bases in between. The CDR3: CASSLGSVGFQETQYF. Written as DNA, the CDR3 is TGTGCCAGCAGCTTGGGTTCCGTTGGCTTCCAAGAGACCCAGTACTTC.

This clonotype has a handful of counts. This chain joins TRBV6-4 and TRBJ2-2; a possible D gene is TRBD1 (6 bases). Between the trimmed V and J ends, which lost 3 bases and 4 bases, there was a span of 9 bases. The length of the CDR3 is 14 residues. Per the germline V gene, CDR1 is MRHNA and CDR2 is SNTAGT. CDR3 loop: CASSEQGSTGELFF. The CDR3 nucleotides are TGTGCCAGCAGTGAACAGGGCTCCACCGGGGAGCTGTTTTTT.